The present TCR beta chain was sequenced within a study of vaccination and CD4 T cells after COVID-19. Study overall: Cells were stimulated with overlapping spike peptide pools from SARS-CoV-2, HCoV-NL63, HCoV-OC43 and HCoV-229E.

Once obtained from cultured CD4+ T cells, the DNA was sequenced using the Oncomine TCR Beta short-read assay. TCRdb redid the calling of the PCR reads with MiXCR, one entry per CDR3 protein. The table has almost 15,000 distinct CDR3 sequences, about a fifth seen once. Sample share makes this clonotype medium-sized (0.01 to 0.1%). Its antigen is still unknown. Study results and limitations: Median SARS-CoV-2-reactive clonotype numbers rose nonsignificantly, about 21 to 38.

CDR1 is LNHNV and CDR2 is YYDKDF in the germline V gene (reference sequence). The trim removed 0 bases at V and 6 bases at J, leaving 4 bases unmatched. CDR3 length equals 15 residues. Sample treatment: approximately nine-day PBMC culture with coronavirus spike peptide pools or control peptides (ViraFEST assay). The authors cultured a few million PBMCs per well with 7.5 to 10 IU/ml IL-2 and about 9.4 ug/ml peptide pools. This rearrangement joins TRBV15 to TRBJ1-2; 10 bases align to TRBD1. This specimen was CD4+ T cells from blood, cultured in vitro, taken before SARS-CoV-2 vaccination. The TCR comes from a human donor who received a COVID-19 vaccine. In DNA, the CDR3 is TGTGCCACCAGCAGAGATCGGACAGGGGGGGATGGCTACACCTTC. Its protein product is CATSRDRTGGDGYTF.